The 6 T cell receptor beta chains given below trace back to one sample, sequenced in a study of blood T cell repertoires in COVID-19. Assay: immunoSEQ multiplex PCR; the TCRdb copy retains only in-frame clones and omits some. The profile shows 150,000 to 200,000 clones, 75% to 85% of them singletons. Sequenced sample: PBMCs or T cells enriched from blood (not recorded which). Receptors originate from a middle-aged man who had recovered from COVID-19.

The V call is TRBV5-1, the J call TRBJ1-2; maybe TRBD1 (5 bases). V dropped 3 bases and J dropped 5 bases, with 8 bases sitting between them. The CDR3 loop spans 12 amino acids. The germline V gene encodes CDR1 SGHRS and CDR2 YFSETQ. Here the CDR3 reads CASSSDIYGYTF. The CDR3 DNA reads TGCGCCAGCAGCTCGGACATTTATGGCTACACCTTC.

The sample holds a few counts of this clone. The J gene is TRBJ1-2, the V gene TRBV4-1, with no clear D. Between the trimmed V and J ends, which lost 1 base and 7 bases, there was a span of 7 bases. The germline gives CDR1 MGHRA, CDR2 YSYEKL. CDR3 size: 12 residues. The CDR3 loop is CASSQVRFGYTF. Written as DNA, the CDR3 is TGCGCCAGCAGCCAAGTCAGGTTTGGCTACACCTTC.

The chain is built from TRBV13 and TRBJ1-1, with D hard to call. CDR1 is PRHDT and CDR2 is FYEKMQ in the germline V gene (reference sequence). This CDR3 is built from 12 residues. The V end was cut by 4 bases, the J end by 7 bases, with 10 bases between. CDR3 amino acids: CASSSEGIEAFF. In nucleotides, the CDR3 is TGTGCCAGCAGCTCCGAGGGAATTGAAGCTTTCTTT.

The CDR3 nucleotides are TGTGCCAGCAAGAATCTCCTAGCGGGGAACACAGATACGCAGTATTTT. Protein product: CASKNLLAGNTDTQYF. The J gene is TRBJ2-3, the V gene TRBV7-9; 9 bases align to TRBD2. Germline assignment: CDR1 SEHNR and CDR2 FQNEAQ (reference sequence). V trimming: 7 bases; J trimming: 2 bases; junction bases outside the gene matches: 10. The CDR3 loop spans 16 amino acids. The full variable domain, completed using reference TRBV7-9 and TRBJ2-3, is DTGVSQNPRHKITKRGQNVTFRCDPISEHNRLYWYRQTLGQGPEFLTYFQNEAQLEKSRLLSDRFSAERPKGSFSTLEIQRTEQGDSAMYLCASKNLLAGNTDTQYFGPGTRLTVL.

About this clone: Other DNA sequences in the same sample also yield this CDR3. This chain's CDR3 is CSVRDNYNQPQHF. The DNA for the CDR3 is TGCAGCGTCCGGGACAACTACAATCAGCCCCAGCATTTT. The V and J genes are TRBV29-1 and TRBJ1-5; perhaps TRBD1 as D (6 bases). The CDR3 runs 13 residues. V lost 6 bases to trimming and J lost 3 bases, with 12 bases between them. The germline CDR1 and CDR2 sequences are SQVTM and ANQGSEA.

This chain links TRBV6-5 with TRBJ2-1; D possibly corresponds to TRBD2 (6 bases). This CDR3 is 12 amino acids long. The V gene lost 6 bases and the J gene lost 9 bases, with 12 bases spanning the gap. Germline V gene sequence: CDR1 MNHEY, CDR2 SVGAGI. CDR3 residues: CASREGRLEQFF. The CDR3 DNA is TGTGCCAGCAGGGAGGGCCGTCTTGAGCAGTTCTTC.